The clone carrying this T cell receptor beta chain occurred a few times. The antigen is unknown. The sample originates from a study of human T cells and chemical hapten exposure. At the level of the study: Enrolled patients were predominantly female and had alopecia areata, totalis or universalis. Study findings and constraints: The count of PT1 expanded TCRs correlated positively with patch test score. High-frequency TCRs, those above 1 in 1000, stayed the same after DPC sensitization. Clustering by CDR3 similarity yielded significantly more large clusters from expanded TCRs than controls.

Trimming removed 0 bases from V and 5 bases from J; junction bases left unmatched: 12. This CDR3 is 17 amino acids long. CDR1 SGHRS and CDR2 YFSETQ come from the germline V gene. Time point defined: patch test 3, about 24 weeks after DPC sensitization. Treatment noted: therapeutic diphenylcyclopropenone sensitization with weekly scalp DPC. TCRdb independently ran MiXCR on the RACE reads; one entry per CDR3 protein. The data show over 150,000 distinct CDR3 sequences, 25% to 30% seen once. The V gene is TRBV5-1, the J gene TRBJ1-1, with 8 bases that match TRBD1. The sample was whole blood, taken in connection with sensitization to the hapten diphenylcyclopropenone (DPC). The receptor comes from a woman younger than 30 with alopecia areata. Some clones in this sample may be carry-over from other donors' samples. The CDR3 loop reads CASSLVVRQGMPTEAFF. The CDR3, as DNA: TGCGCCAGCAGCTTGGTGGTTCGACAGGGGATGCCGACTGAAGCTTTCTTT.